This T cell receptor beta chain is drawn from a study of CD4 T cell repertoires in COVID-19 (dated by TCRdb to about 2021). Looking at the study overall: For cross-reactivity analysis, CFSE-low cells were expanded with IL-2 for over eight days, then relabeled and restimulated with spike proteins from other coronaviruses. Naturally processed CD4+ T cell responses to SARS-CoV-2 spike and nucleoprotein were characterized in COVID-19-recovered individuals, and clonal composition was assessed by TCR Vbeta sequencing. TCR Vbeta repertoire analysis of SARS-CoV-2-reactive T cells was conducted at the subset level in a few recovered individuals. Findings and caveats that apply to the study as a whole: Between about 6.5 and 28% of SARS-CoV-2 clonotypes were also detected in SARS-CoV and/or HKU1 spike-stimulated secondary cultures, consistent with cross-reactivity. Several of the most expanded SARS-CoV-2-reactive clonotypes were found to be shared between two or all three memory subsets, suggesting intraclonal diversification.

To prepare the library, the immunoSEQ multiplex PCR assay was applied. The study's processing was this. The Chao-Jaccard similarity index and the number of shared clonotypes were used to measure repertoire overlap between subsets. Drawn from immuneACCESS, this table holds only the in-frame rearrangements with V and J called that TCRdb kept. Clones are partly lost; checked studies trace under half to an unresolved V gene and leave the rest unexplained. The DNA was the basis for D and trimming; V, J and clone size are from that table. Here the sample has approximately 79,000 clones; around 82% occur a single time. Over 0.45% of the sample lies in the top ten. Of note for this clone: The antigen this receptor binds is unknown. Base qualities are missing; no much larger clone stands one base away.

The time point label on this specimen signifies: sample from a COVID-19-recovered individual after infection. The donors were patients who had gone through COVID-19 ranging from mild to severe and had recovered. Memory T cell samples that were not cultured went straight to sequencing right after ex vivo isolation. CD4+ total memory, central memory, effector memory and circulating T follicular helper cells were isolated from peripheral blood mononuclear cells. As encoded in the germline V gene (reference sequence), CDR1 is SGHNT while CDR2 is YYREEE. The CDR3 goes from the cysteine to the phenylalanine over 17 residues. Left in the record is the CDR3 DNA by itself, 51 bases read in frame from the first base. V was cut back by 0 bases and J by 0 bases, leaving a gap of 12 bases between them.

This TCR was sampled from a human donor who had COVID-19. The rearrangement combines TRBV5-4 with TRBJ2-2; the D segment may tentatively be TRBD1 or TRBD2, each giving 5 matched bases. Material: CD4+ T cells from peripheral blood, obtained after recovery from COVID-19. The CDR3 loop reads CASSLAGRAANTGELFF. The nucleotide sequence reads TGTGCCAGCAGCTTGGCAGGGCGAGCGGCGAACACCGGGGAGCTGTTTTTT.